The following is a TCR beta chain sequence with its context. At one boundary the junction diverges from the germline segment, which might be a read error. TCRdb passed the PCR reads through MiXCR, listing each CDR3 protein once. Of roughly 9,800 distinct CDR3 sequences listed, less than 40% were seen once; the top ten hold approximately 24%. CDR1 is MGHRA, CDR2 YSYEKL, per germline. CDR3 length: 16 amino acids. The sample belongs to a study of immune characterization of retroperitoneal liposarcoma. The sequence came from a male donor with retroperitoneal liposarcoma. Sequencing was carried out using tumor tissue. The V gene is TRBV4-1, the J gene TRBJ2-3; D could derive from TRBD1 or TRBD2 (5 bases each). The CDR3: CASSQVGTAGTDTQYF. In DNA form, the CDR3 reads TGTGCCAGCAGCCAAGTGGGGACCGCCGGCACAGATACGCAGTATTTT.